These T cell receptor beta chains were read from a single sample in a study of blood T cell repertoires in COVID-19. Some clones are missing from TCRdb's copy, which holds only in-frame ones; the method was immunoSEQ multiplex PCR. The sample contains 45,000 to 55,000 clones, around 78% of which appear only once. Material for sequencing was peripheral blood. All receptors come from a human donor in a cohort sampled during active COVID-19. The CDR3 runs from the conserved cysteine through the conserved F or W. D genes are given only for firm matches.

cdr3_length | j_call | v_call | d_call | cdr3_aa
16 | TRBJ1-2 | TRBV15 | TRBD1 | CATSADRGGTNYGYTF
14 | TRBJ1-4 | TRBV5-1 | TRBD1 | CASRLDRPDEKLFF
12 | TRBJ1-1 | TRBV2 | NA | CASRRGDTEAFF
15 | TRBJ1-1 | TRBV13 | NA | CASSFQGGRKGEAFF
16 | TRBJ2-3 | TRBV11-2 | TRBD2 | CASSLLPAGGTDTQYF
14 | TRBJ2-7 | TRBV7-9 | TRBD1 | CASSYRDRPYEQYF
16 | TRBJ2-5 | TRBV24-1 | TRBD2 | CATSDSLSGGGETQYF
16 | TRBJ2-5 | TRBV3-1/TRBV3-2 | TRBD2 | CASSQGLAGGQETQYF
17 | TRBJ1-2 | TRBV6-1 | TRBD1 | CASSEAGAGGALYGYTF
12 | TRBJ1-1 | TRBV7-2 | NA | CASSKFDREAFF
13 | TRBJ1-5 | TRBV18 | NA | CASAEGGKQPQHF
14 | TRBJ1-1 | TRBV15 | TRBD1 | CATSLDRGRTEAFF
15 | TRBJ2-5 | TRBV3-1/TRBV3-2 | NA | CASSQRLVGEETQYF
16 | TRBJ2-2 | TRBV19 | TRBD1 | CASSIAGTGSTGELFF
15 | TRBJ1-6 | TRBV4-3 | NA | CASRDQGAGHSPLHF
13 | TRBJ2-7 | TRBV18 | NA | CASSPGAKAVQYF
14 | TRBJ2-7 | TRBV7-2 | NA | CASSLEGRGYEQYF
13 | TRBJ1-1 | TRBV12-3/TRBV12-4 | NA | CASSLVVDSEAFF
13 | TRBJ1-1 | TRBV4-3 | NA | CTSSQDSVTEAFF
14 | TRBJ2-5 | TRBV2 | NA | CASSEVEGVETQYF
16 | TRBJ1-1 | TRBV28 | NA | CASSLYPGPRDTEAFF
13 | TRBJ1-1 | TRBV27 | NA | CASSLSRGTEAFF
14 | TRBJ1-5 | TRBV7-9 | NA | CASSLDGNNQPQHF
16 | TRBJ1-2 | TRBV11-2 | NA | CASSLNGGTPNYGYTF
14 | TRBJ1-2 | TRBV7-2 | TRBD1 | CASSDLGQGRGYTF
22 | TRBJ1-2 | TRBV6-2/TRBV6-3 | NA | CASSHLRGIPLPLWGIQYGYTF
13 | TRBJ1-1 | TRBV19 | NA | CASSPRGGAEAFF
14 | TRBJ1-6 | TRBV27 | NA | CASSLRETNSPLHF
16 | TRBJ2-2 | TRBV13 | TRBD2 | CASSSHGGETSGELFF
15 | TRBJ2-1 | TRBV3-1/TRBV3-2 | NA | CASSQASGKRNEQFF
12 | TRBJ2-7 | TRBV15 | NA | CATSRGAGEQYF
16 | TRBJ2-5 | TRBV14 | NA | CASSEGATRGRETQYF
16 | TRBJ1-5 | TRBV10-3 | TRBD1 | CAISDAGGGSNQPQHF
13 | TRBJ2-7 | TRBV5-1 | NA | CASSEGGTYEQYF
16 | TRBJ2-7 | TRBV18 | TRBD1 | CASSAKRDRGLGEQYF
14 | TRBJ2-3 | TRBV7-2 | TRBD2 | CASPPRGESDTQYF
13 | TRBJ2-7 | TRBV27 | NA | CATTHRGSYEQYF
15 | TRBJ1-4 | TRBV7-2 | TRBD1 | CASSIRQGASEKLFF
14 | TRBJ1-6 | TRBV6-5 | NA | CASRLQGVNSPLHF
14 | TRBJ2-1 | TRBV27 | TRBD1 | CASRDRGSYNEQFF
14 | TRBJ1-6 | TRBV7-2 | NA | CASSLDSLNSPLHF
14 | TRBJ1-6 | TRBV27 | TRBD1 | CASSFGTANSPLHF
14 | TRBJ2-7 | TRBV5-6 | TRBD1 | CASSFRTGAYEQYF
14 | TRBJ2-7 | TRBV6-6 | TRBD1 | CASRPGTETYEQYF
20 | TRBJ2-7 | TRBV6-6 | NA | CASSLGGDRIYRNSSYEQYF
12 | TRBJ2-2 | TRBV30 | NA | CAWRDFSGELFF
16 | TRBJ2-1 | TRBV5-1 | NA | CASSKTDFSAYNEQFF
14 | TRBJ1-5 | TRBV28 | NA | CASSLRGNTQPQHF
13 | TRBJ1-5 | TRBV12-3/TRBV12-4 | NA | CASSPDSLVPQHF
14 | TRBJ2-7 | TRBV7-2 | TRBD1 | CASSLTGTTYEQYF
14 | TRBJ2-5 | TRBV24-1 | NA | CATMKGRGEETQYF